These 9 T cell receptor beta chains share one sample of origin, sequenced in a study of blood T cell repertoires in COVID-19. This table comes from immunoSEQ multiplex PCR, and its TCRdb copy is limited to in-frame clones, with some not included. The sample holds approximately 40,000 clones, about 85% seen once. What was sequenced was peripheral blood. These receptors originate from a woman of 80 years or more in a cohort sampled during active or convalescent COVID-19.

The J gene is TRBJ2-7, the V gene TRBV13; TRBD2 aligns across 10 bases. V shed 5 bases and J 0 bases; nucleotides not matched to a gene: 4. Germline loops: CDR1 PRHDT, CDR2 FYEKMQ (reference sequence). The CDR3 is 15 amino acids. CDR3 coding DNA: TGTGCCAGCAGCACCAGGACTAGCGGCTCCTACGAGCAGTACTTC. Amino acid sequence: CASSTRTSGSYEQYF.

This chain uses TRBV3-1 (or the pseudogene TRBV3-2) with TRBJ1-1; no clear D gene. This CDR3 is built from 14 residues. Germline CDR1 reads LGHDT; CDR2 reads YNNKEL (reference sequence). Trimming took off 1 base at V and 4 bases at J, with 10 bases between the two ends. This CDR3 is CASSQAFQVTEAFF. CDR3 nucleotides: TGTGCCAGCAGCCAAGCATTTCAGGTCACTGAAGCTTTCTTT.

This sequence joins TRBV3-1 (or the pseudogene TRBV3-2) and TRBJ2-1; possible D gene TRBD2, 6 bases. The CDR3 is 15 residues long. The V gene's germline CDR1 is LGHDT and CDR2 YNNKEL (reference sequence). Trimming removed 3 bases at V and 8 bases at J, with 17 bases between. The CDR3 sequence: CASSQRLGLFDEQFF. The CDR3 region has the DNA TGTGCCAGCAGCCAGAGACTGGGACTGTTCGATGAGCAGTTCTTC.

This rearrangement joins TRBV19 to TRBJ1-1; D ambiguous. This CDR3 contains 14 residues. Germline values: CDR1 LNHDA, CDR2 SQIVND (reference sequence). Trimming removed 5 bases at V and 3 bases at J, with 13 bases between. This chain's CDR3 is CASSPRGWDTEAFF. The CDR3 nucleotides are TGTGCCAGTAGTCCCCGGGGATGGGACACTGAAGCTTTCTTT.

This clone has just one count. The chain uses TRBV6-2 or TRBV6-3 and TRBJ1-5; 9 bases fit TRBD1. The germline V gene encodes CDR1 MNHEY and CDR2 SVGEGT. The CDR3 is 16 amino acids. The trim removed 2 bases at V and 6 bases at J, leaving 8 bases unmatched. The CDR3 spells CASSYRGQGTSQPQHF. The CDR3 DNA reads TGTGCCAGCAGTTACCGGGGACAGGGTACATCTCAGCCCCAGCATTTT.

The chain joins TRBV27 to TRBJ2-3; the match to TRBD2 covers 13 bases. Germline CDR1 reads MNHEY; CDR2 reads SMNVEV (reference sequence). This CDR3 has 17 residues. Trimming removed 5 bases from V and 1 base from J; junction bases left unmatched: 6. The CDR3 bases are TGTGCCAGCAGTCGACTAGCGGGGGGCCAAGGCACAGATACGCAGTATTTT. Translating it yields CASSRLAGGQGTDTQYF.

The chain recombines TRBV19 with TRBJ2-7; 8 bases line up with TRBD1. Trimming at V came to 10 bases and at J to 5 bases, leaving 10 bases not matched to a gene. Per the germline V gene, CDR1 is LNHDA and CDR2 is SQIVND (reference sequence). The CDR3 contains 13 residues. The CDR3: CATRETGVNEQYF. CDR3 coding DNA: TGTGCCACCAGGGAGACAGGGGTCAACGAGCAGTACTTC. The full variable domain, rest sourced from reference TRBV19 and TRBJ2-7, is DGGITQSPKYLFRKEGQNVTLSCEQNLNHDAMYWYRQDPGQGLRLIYYSQIVNDFQKGDIAEGYSVSREKKESFPLTVTSAQKNPTAFYLCATRETGVNEQYFGPGTRLTVT.

The gene calls are TRBV12-3 or TRBV12-4 and TRBJ1-2; D is uncertain. Deletions cut 5 bases from V and 4 bases from J, with 5 bases between. There are 11 residues in the CDR3. The CDR3 coding sequence is TGTGCCAGCAGTCGCAGCTATGGCTACACCTTC. Translation gives CASSRSYGYTF.

J is TRBJ1-5 and V is TRBV28; a possible D gene is TRBD1 (6 bases). CDR1 is MDHEN, CDR2 SYDVKM, per germline. This CDR3 has 15 residues. Deletions cut 3 bases from V and 2 bases from J, with 11 bases between. CDR3 sequence reads: CASSFSGHGNQPQHF. The CDR3 nucleotides read TGTGCCAGCAGTTTCTCGGGACACGGCAATCAGCCCCAGCATTTT.